The rows below give T cell receptor beta chains drawn from one sample of a study of T cell repertoires in cytomegalovirus infection. TCRdb itself ran the reads through MiXCR, one entry per CDR3 protein. The profile shows 150,000 to 200,000 distinct CDR3 sequences, roughly 27% of them singletons. The sequenced sample consisted of PBMCs. The source of these receptors is a human donor in good health (CMV status not recorded). Some clones in this sample may be carry-over from other donors' samples. CDR3s include the opening cysteine and the closing phenylalanine or tryptophan. Fields, in order: V gene, J gene, D gene, clone size, CDR3 protein, CDR3 DNA. A D gene is named only where the DNA matches it firmly. The size field is filled for only some rows; it gives once, few, many or a size class.

TRBV12-3/TRBV12-4,TRBJ1-1,-,few,CASSLSGTPRMNTEAFF,TGTGCCAGCAGTTTGAGTGGGACACCCCGTATGAACACTGAAGCTTTCTTT
TRBV24-1,TRBJ2-1,TRBD1,few,CATRQQGKQFF,TGTGCCACCAGACAACAGGGGAAGCAGTTCTTC
TRBV3-1,TRBJ2-3,TRBD1,-,CASSPGTGGERGTDTQYF,TGTGCCAGCAGTCCCGGGACAGGGGGCGAACGGGGTACAGATACGCAGTATTTT
TRBV7-2,TRBJ2-3,-,-,CASSSGSADTQYF,TGTGCCAGCAGCTCCGGGTCGGCAGATACGCAGTATTTT
TRBV14,TRBJ2-1,TRBD1,-,CASSPRRTGVNEQFF,TGTGCCAGCAGCCCCCGGAGGACAGGGGTCAATGAGCAGTTCTTC
TRBV5-6,TRBJ1-5,TRBD1,once,CASSPRQGGNQPQHF,TGTGCCAGCAGCCCCAGACAGGGAGGCAATCAGCCCCAGCATTTT
TRBV12-3/TRBV12-4,TRBJ1-5,-,many,CASSGRDQPQHF,TGTGCCAGCAGTGGGAGAGATCAGCCCCAGCATTTT
TRBV7-9,TRBJ1-2,TRBD1,-,CASSLSDRGHGYTF,TGTGCCAGCAGCTTATCCGACAGGGGGCATGGCTACACCTTC
TRBV7-8,TRBJ2-5,-,many,CASSFTTLTKETQYF,TGTGCCAGCAGCTTTACGACACTTACCAAAGAGACCCAGTACTTC
TRBV10-3,TRBJ2-5,TRBD2,-,CAISEGGTRVETQYF,TGTGCCATCAGTGAGGGGGGGACTAGGGTAGAGACCCAGTACTTC
TRBV12-5,TRBJ1-2,-,few,CASGLVAGRGYTF,TGTGCTAGTGGTTTGGTAGCAGGGCGAGGCTACACCTTC
TRBV19,TRBJ2-1,TRBD2,-,CASSPSGEPNNEQFF,TGTGCCAGTAGTCCTAGCGGGGAACCTAACAATGAGCAGTTCTTC
TRBV29-1,TRBJ1-2,-,-,CSALTGLGGYTF,TGCAGCGCCCTGACGGGCCTCGGGGGCTACACCTTC
TRBV4-1,TRBJ1-3,-,many,CASSQEGRYSGNTIYF,TGCGCCAGCAGCCAAGAGGGGCGGTACTCTGGAAACACCATATATTTT
TRBV5-5,TRBJ2-3,-,-,CASSLEALWADTQYF,TGTGCCAGCAGCTTGGAAGCATTGTGGGCAGATACGCAGTATTTT
TRBV5-1,TRBJ2-5,TRBD1,-,CASEGQGMGTQYF,TGCGCCAGCGAAGGACAGGGGATGGGGACCCAGTACTTC
TRBV6-1,TRBJ1-1,-,few,CASRKQPNTEAFF,TGTGCCAGCAGGAAACAGCCGAACACTGAAGCTTTCTTT
TRBV10-3,TRBJ1-1,-,-,CAIGYGSLDTEAFF,TGTGCCATCGGTTACGGGAGTCTGGACACTGAAGCTTTCTTT
TRBV10-3,TRBJ2-1,-,many,CAISEPGPLNEQFF,TGTGCCATCAGCGAACCGGGACCCCTCAATGAGCAGTTCTTC
TRBV18,TRBJ2-7,-,few,CASSPTLSYEQYF,TGTGCCAGCTCACCGACGCTGTCCTACGAGCAGTACTTC
TRBV7-2,TRBJ1-2,-,-,CASSLQSALYGYTF,TGTGCCAGCAGCTTACAGAGCGCTTTATATGGCTACACCTTC
TRBV20-1,TRBJ2-5,-,-,CSARVPGETQYF,TGCAGTGCTAGGGTCCCCGGGGAGACCCAGTACTTC
TRBV2,TRBJ1-2,-,few,CASSEAGGRDYGYTF,TGTGCCAGCAGTGAAGCTGGGGGGCGCGACTATGGCTACACCTTC
TRBV29-1,TRBJ1-5,-,-,CSVPPFQPQHF,TGCAGCGTTCCCCCTTTTCAGCCCCAGCATTTT